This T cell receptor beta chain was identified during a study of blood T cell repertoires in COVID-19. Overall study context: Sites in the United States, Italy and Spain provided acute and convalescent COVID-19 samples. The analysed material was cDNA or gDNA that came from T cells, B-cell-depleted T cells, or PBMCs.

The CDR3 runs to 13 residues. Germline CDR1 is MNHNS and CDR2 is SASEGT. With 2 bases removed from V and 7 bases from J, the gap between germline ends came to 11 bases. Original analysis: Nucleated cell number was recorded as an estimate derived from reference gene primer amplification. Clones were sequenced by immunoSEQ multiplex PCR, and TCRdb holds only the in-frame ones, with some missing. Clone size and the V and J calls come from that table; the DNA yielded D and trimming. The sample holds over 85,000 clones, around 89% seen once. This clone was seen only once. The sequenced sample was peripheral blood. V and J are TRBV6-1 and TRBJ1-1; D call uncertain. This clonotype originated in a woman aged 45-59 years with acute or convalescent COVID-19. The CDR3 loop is CASSERGRNEAFF. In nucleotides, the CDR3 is TGTGCCAGCAGTGAACGAGGGCGGAATGAAGCTTTCTTT.